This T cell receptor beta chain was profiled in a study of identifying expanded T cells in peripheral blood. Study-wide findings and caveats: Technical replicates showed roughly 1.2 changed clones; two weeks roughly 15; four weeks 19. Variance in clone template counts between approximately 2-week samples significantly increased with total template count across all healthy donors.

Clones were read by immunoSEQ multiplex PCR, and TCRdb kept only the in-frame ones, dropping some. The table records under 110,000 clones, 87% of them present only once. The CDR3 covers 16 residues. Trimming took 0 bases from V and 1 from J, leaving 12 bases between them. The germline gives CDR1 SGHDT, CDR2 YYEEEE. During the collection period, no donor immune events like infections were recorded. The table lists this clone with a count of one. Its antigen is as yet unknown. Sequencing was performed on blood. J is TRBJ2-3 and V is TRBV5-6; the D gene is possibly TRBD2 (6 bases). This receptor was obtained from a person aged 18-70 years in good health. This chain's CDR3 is CASSLAGKRGTDTQYF. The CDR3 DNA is TGTGCCAGCAGCTTGGCCGGCAAGCGGGGCACAGATACGCAGTATTTT.